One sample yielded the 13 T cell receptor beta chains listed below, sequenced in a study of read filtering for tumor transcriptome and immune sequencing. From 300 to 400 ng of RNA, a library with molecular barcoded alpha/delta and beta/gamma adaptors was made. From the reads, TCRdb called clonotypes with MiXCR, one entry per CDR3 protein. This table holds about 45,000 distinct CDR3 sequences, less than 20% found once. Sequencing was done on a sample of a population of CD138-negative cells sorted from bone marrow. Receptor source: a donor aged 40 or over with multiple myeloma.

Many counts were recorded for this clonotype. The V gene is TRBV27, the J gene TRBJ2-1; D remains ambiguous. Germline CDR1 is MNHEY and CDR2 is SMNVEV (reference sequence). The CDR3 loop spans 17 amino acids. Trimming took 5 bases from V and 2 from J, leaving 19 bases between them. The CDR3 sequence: CASSPPGLSSAYNEQFF. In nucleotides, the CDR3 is TGTGCCAGCAGTCCCCCAGGCTTGAGCTCCGCCTACAATGAGCAGTTCTTC.

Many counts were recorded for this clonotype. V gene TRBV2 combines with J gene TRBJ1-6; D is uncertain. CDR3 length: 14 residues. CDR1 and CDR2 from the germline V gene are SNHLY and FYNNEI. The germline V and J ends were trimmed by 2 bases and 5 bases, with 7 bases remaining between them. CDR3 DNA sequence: TGTGCCAGCAGTGAAAGCAGTGATAATTCACCCCTCCACTTT. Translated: CASSESSDNSPLHF.

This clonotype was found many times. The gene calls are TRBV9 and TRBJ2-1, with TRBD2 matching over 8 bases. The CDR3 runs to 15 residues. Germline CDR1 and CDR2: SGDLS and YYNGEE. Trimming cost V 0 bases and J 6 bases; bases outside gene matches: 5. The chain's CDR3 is CASSVEAGAPNEQFF. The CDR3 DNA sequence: TGTGCCAGCAGCGTAGAAGCGGGAGCCCCCAATGAGCAGTTCTTC.

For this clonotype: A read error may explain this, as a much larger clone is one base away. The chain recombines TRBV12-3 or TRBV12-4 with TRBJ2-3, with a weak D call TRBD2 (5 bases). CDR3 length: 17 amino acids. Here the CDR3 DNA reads TGTGCCTGCAGTTTTTCCGGAGGATACCGGGTGGCAGATACGCAGTATTTT. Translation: CACSFSGGYRVADTQYF.

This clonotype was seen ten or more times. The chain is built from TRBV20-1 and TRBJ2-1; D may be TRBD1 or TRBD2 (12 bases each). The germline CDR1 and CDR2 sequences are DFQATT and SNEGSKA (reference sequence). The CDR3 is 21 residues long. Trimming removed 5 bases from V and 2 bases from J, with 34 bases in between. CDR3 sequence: CSAWDRGPHPSSGGAYNEQFF. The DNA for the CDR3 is TGCAGTGCTTGGGACAGGGGGCCTCACCCCTCTAGCGGGGGGGCCTACAATGAGCAGTTCTTC.

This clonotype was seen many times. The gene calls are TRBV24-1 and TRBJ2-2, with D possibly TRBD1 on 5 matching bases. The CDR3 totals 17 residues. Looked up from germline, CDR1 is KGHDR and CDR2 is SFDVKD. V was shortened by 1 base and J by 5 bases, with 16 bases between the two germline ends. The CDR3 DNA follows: TGTGCCACCAGTGATTTTTGGCAGGGAATGGGAACCGGGGAGCTGTTTTTT. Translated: CATSDFWQGMGTGELFF.

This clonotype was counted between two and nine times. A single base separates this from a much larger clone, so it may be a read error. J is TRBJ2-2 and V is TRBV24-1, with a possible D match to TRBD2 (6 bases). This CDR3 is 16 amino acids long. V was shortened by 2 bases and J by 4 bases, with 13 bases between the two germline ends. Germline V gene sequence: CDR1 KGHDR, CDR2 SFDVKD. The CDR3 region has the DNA TGTGCCACCAGTGATTCGACCCAGGGAGGCACCGGGGAGCTGTTTTTT. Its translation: CATSDSTQGGTGELFF.

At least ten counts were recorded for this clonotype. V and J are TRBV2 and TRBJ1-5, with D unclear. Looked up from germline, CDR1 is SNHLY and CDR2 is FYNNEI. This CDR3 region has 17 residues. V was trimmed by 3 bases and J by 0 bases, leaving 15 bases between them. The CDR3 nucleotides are TGTGCCAGCAGTGATGAGGTAGGGAAGTATAGCAATCAGCCCCAGCATTTT. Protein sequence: CASSDEVGKYSNQPQHF.

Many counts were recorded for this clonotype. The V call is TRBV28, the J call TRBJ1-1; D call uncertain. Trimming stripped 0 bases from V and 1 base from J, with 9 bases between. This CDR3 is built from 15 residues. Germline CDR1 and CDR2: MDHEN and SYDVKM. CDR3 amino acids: CASSLWGQPNTEAFF. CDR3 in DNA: TGTGCCAGCAGTTTATGGGGCCAGCCGAACACTGAAGCTTTCTTT.

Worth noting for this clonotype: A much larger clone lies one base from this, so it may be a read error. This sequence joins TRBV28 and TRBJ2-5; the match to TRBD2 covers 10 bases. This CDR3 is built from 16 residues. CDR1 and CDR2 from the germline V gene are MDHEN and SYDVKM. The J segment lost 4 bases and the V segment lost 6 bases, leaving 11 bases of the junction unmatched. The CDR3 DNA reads TGTGCCAGCAGCCAAGGACTAGCGGACCATAGAGAGACCCAGTACTTC. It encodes CASSQGLADHRETQYF.

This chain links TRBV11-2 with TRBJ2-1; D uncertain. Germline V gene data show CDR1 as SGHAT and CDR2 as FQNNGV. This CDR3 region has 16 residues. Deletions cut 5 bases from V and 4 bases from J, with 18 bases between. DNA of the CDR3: TGTGCCAGCAGCCGCTTCGACGTGACCGGTTACAATGAGCAGTTCTTC. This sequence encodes CASSRFDVTGYNEQFF.

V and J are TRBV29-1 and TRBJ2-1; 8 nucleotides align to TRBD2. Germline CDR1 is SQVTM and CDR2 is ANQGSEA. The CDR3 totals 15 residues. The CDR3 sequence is CISLAGTSPDNEQFF. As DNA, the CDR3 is TGCATCTCCCTTGCCGGGACTAGTCCCGACAATGAGCAGTTCTTC.

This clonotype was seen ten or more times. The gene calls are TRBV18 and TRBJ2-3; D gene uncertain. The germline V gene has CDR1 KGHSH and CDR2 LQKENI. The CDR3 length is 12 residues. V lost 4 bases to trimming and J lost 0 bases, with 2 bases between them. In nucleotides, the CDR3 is TGTGCCAGCTCACAGAGCACAGATACGCAGTATTTT. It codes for CASSQSTDTQYF.